This TCR beta chain came from a study of blood T cells in healthy people across ages. Trimming stripped 9 bases from V and 4 bases from J, with 15 bases between. From germline, CDR1 is MNHEY and CDR2 SMNVEV (reference sequence). This CDR3 is 13 amino acids long. A sample-barcoded 5' primer and a J-beta primer mix were used in a second PCR of roughly 7 to 11 cycles. Via MiXCR, TCRdb re-called the 5' RACE reads, giving one row per CDR3 protein. The sample holds about 1.4 million distinct CDR3 sequences, roughly 59% seen once. The sequenced sample consisted of blood. The sequence came from a young man in good health. The chain couples TRBV27 to TRBJ2-5; D is uncertain. The CDR3 loop is CASSTGVVETQYF. For the CDR3, the DNA is TGTGCCAGTAGCACGGGTGTAGTAGAGACCCAGTACTTC.